The 26 T cell receptor beta chains reported below all come from one sample, sequenced in a study of beta chain features in type 1 diabetes. The investigators reverse transcribed all of the isolated RNA, so they sequenced expressed TCRB transcripts. Profiled with immunoSEQ multiplex PCR; TCRdb holds only in-frame clones, not every one. Among about 620,000 clones, about a sixth were seen once, and the ten largest hold approximately 0.093%. Sequencing used naive CD4+ T cells from blood. Receptor source: a man younger than 35 in good health.

The chain employs TRBV27 and TRBJ1-6; D ambiguous. V was pared by 3 bases and J by 1 base, with 16 bases between. Germline assignment: CDR1 MNHEY and CDR2 SMNVEV (reference sequence). The CDR3 has 18 amino acids. CDR3: CASSFRNKGVSYNSPLHF. CDR3 nucleotides: TGTGCCAGCAGTTTTCGGAATAAGGGTGTTTCCTATAATTCACCCCTCCACTTT.

This clone has just a few counts. This CDR3 is CASSHSYEQYF. The CDR3 region has the DNA TGTGCCAGCAGCCATTCGTACGAGCAGTACTTC. The chain combines TRBV7-9 with TRBJ2-7; no definite D call. V was cut by 5 bases and J by 4 bases, with 6 bases left in between. CDR3 size: 11 residues. The germline V gene has CDR1 SEHNR and CDR2 FQNEAQ (reference sequence).

The rearrangement joins TRBV7-3 to TRBJ2-1, with 11 bases matching TRBD2. Trimming took 6 bases from V and 0 from J; bases not matched to a gene: 13. The CDR3 contains 19 residues. Germline V gene lookup returns CDR1 SGHTA and CDR2 FQGTGA. The CDR3 nucleotides read TGTGCCAGCAGGGCATCTAGCGGGGGGCCAAACGTCTCCTACAATGAGCAGTTCTTC. It is translated as CASRASSGGPNVSYNEQFF.

The gene calls are TRBV5-4 and TRBJ1-1; maybe TRBD1 (5 bases). CDR3 length: 15 amino acids. Trimming removed 7 bases at V and 1 base at J, with 17 bases between. The germline V gene encodes CDR1 SGHNT and CDR2 YYREEE (reference sequence). CDR3 DNA sequence: TGTGCCAGCCTGCCGGGGGGTAGGAAGAACACTGAAGCTTTCTTT. Translation gives CASLPGGRKNTEAFF.

The chain recombines TRBV29-1 with TRBJ1-1; D is uncertain. Germline V gives CDR1 SQVTM, CDR2 ANQGSEA. Trimming removed 4 bases at V and 0 bases at J, with 15 bases between. This CDR3 spans 15 amino acids. The CDR3 region has the DNA TGCAGCGTTGTCAGAGCTAGTATTATGAACACTGAAGCTTTCTTT. This codes for CSVVRASIMNTEAFF.

This clone has more than one count but fewer than ten. The V call is TRBV25-1, the J call TRBJ1-4; D perhaps matches TRBD1 (5 bases). The CDR3 consists of 14 residues. V gave up 5 bases and J gave up 6 bases, with 13 bases separating them. CDR1 and CDR2 (germline): MGHDK, SYGVNS. For the CDR3, the DNA is TGTGCCAGCAGTAAACAGGTTTGGGATGAAAAACTGTTTTTT. Its translation is CASSKQVWDEKLFF.

CDR3 coding DNA: TGTGCCTGGAATTCGGCGGAAGGACAGGGGCGCTCCTACGAGCAGTACTTC. It specifies CAWNSAEGQGRSYEQYF. The genes are TRBV30 and TRBJ2-7; 9 bases are shared with TRBD1. The CDR3 sequence is 17 residues long. Unmatched junction bases numbered 13, after V lost 4 bases and J lost 0 bases. Germline values: CDR1 GTSNPN, CDR2 SVGIG (reference sequence).

There are a few counts of this clone. The chain couples TRBV2 to TRBJ2-1, with 14 bases identical to TRBD2. Trimming cost V 6 bases and J 7 bases; bases outside gene matches: 5. The CDR3 has 15 residues. Germline values: CDR1 SNHLY, CDR2 FYNNEI. CDR3 in amino acids: CASSVGLAGGNEQFF. In nucleotides, the CDR3 is TGTGCCAGCAGCGTCGGACTAGCGGGGGGAAATGAGCAGTTCTTC.

The V and J genes are TRBV7-2 and TRBJ1-4; D gene unclear. CDR1 and CDR2 (germline): SGHTA, FQGNSA. There are 12 residues in the CDR3. The V gene lost 4 bases and the J gene lost 8 bases, with 8 bases spanning the gap. In DNA, the CDR3 is TGTGCCAGCAGCTCACCGGCGGAAAAACTGTTTTTT. This codes for CASSSPAEKLFF. Together with reference TRBV7-2 and TRBJ1-4, the CDR3 gives the full variable domain: GAGVSQSPSNKVTEKGKDVELRCDPISGHTALYWYRQSLGQGLEFLIYFQGNSAPDKSGLPSDRFSAERTGGSVSTLTIQRTQQEDSAVYLCASSSPAEKLFFGSGTQLSVL.

V is TRBV6-1 and J is TRBJ2-1, with a possible D match to TRBD2 (5 bases). V gave up 6 bases and J gave up 5 bases, with 17 bases separating them. The CDR3 sequence is 15 residues long. Germline V gene sequence: CDR1 MNHNS, CDR2 SASEGT. The CDR3 DNA reads TGTGCCAGCAGCCAAAGAGGGAGCAGGAACAATGAGCAGTTCTTC. It translates to CASSQRGSRNNEQFF.

This sequence joins TRBV28 and TRBJ1-1, with D unclear. This CDR3 is 12 amino acids long. CDR1 and CDR2 from the germline V gene are MDHEN and SYDVKM. The V and J ends lost 1 base and 3 bases respectively, with 3 bases between them. DNA of the CDR3: TGTGCCAGCAGTTTATCTCACACTGAAGCTTTCTTT. Protein sequence: CASSLSHTEAFF.

Regarding this clone: This specimen includes other DNA sequences encoding the same CDR3. The rearrangement uses TRBV7-2 and TRBJ1-2, with D hard to call. The CDR3 has 12 residues. V was shortened by 1 base and J by 5 bases, with 5 bases between the two germline ends. The germline V gene encodes CDR1 SGHTA and CDR2 FQGNSA. As DNA, the CDR3 is TGTGCCAGCAGCTTAGGGGTTTATGGCTACACCTTC. Translated: CASSLGVYGYTF.

This clone came up a few times. The chain uses TRBV4-1 and TRBJ2-7; D call uncertain. The CDR3 consists of 15 residues. CDR1 and CDR2 (germline): MGHRA, YSYEKL. V lost 1 base to trimming and J lost 3 bases, with 13 bases between them. The CDR3 spells CASSQVLEGIYEQYF. Here the CDR3 DNA reads TGCGCCAGCAGCCAAGTCTTGGAAGGCATCTACGAGCAGTACTTC.

The CDR3 coding sequence is TGTGCCAGCAGCGCCGGACGGGGCGGCAATCAGCCCCAGCATTTT. Amino acid sequence: CASSAGRGGNQPQHF. V is TRBV6-5 and J is TRBJ1-5; weak D call: TRBD1 (5 bases). Germline V gene lookup returns CDR1 MNHEY and CDR2 SVGAGI. This CDR3 contains 15 residues. The V end was cut by 6 bases, the J end by 2 bases, with 14 bases between.

The chain recombines TRBV5-4 with TRBJ1-6; no reliable D call. V was cut by 0 bases and J by 8 bases, with 12 bases left in between. Germline V gene sequence: CDR1 SGHNT, CDR2 YYREEE (reference sequence). The CDR3 is 15 residues long. The CDR3 sequence: CASSLGQPGDSPLHF. CDR3 bases: TGTGCCAGCAGCTTGGGCCAGCCTGGAGATTCACCCCTCCACTTT. Looking up the rest from reference TRBV5-4 and TRBJ1-6 gives the full variable domain: ETGVTQSPTHLIKTRGQQVTLRCSSQSGHNTVSWYQQALGQGPQFIFQYYREEENGRGNFPPRFSGLQFPNYSSELNVNALELDDSALYLCASSLGQPGDSPLHFGNGTRLTVT.

The chain joins TRBV29-1 to TRBJ2-3, with D hard to call. Germline CDR1 is SQVTM and CDR2 is ANQGSEA. V lost 4 bases and J 5 bases, leaving 4 bases between the germline ends. The CDR3 runs to 10 residues. The CDR3 sequence is CSVGKDTQYF. The CDR3 DNA follows: TGCAGCGTTGGGAAAGATACGCAGTATTTT.

The rearrangement links TRBV30 to TRBJ2-7; 7 bases align to TRBD1. Germline loops: CDR1 GTSNPN, CDR2 SVGIG (reference sequence). V trimming: 2 bases; J trimming: 1 base; junction bases outside the gene matches: 20. The CDR3 runs to 19 residues. CDR3 sequence: CAWSSLGQALPIFSYEQYF. For the CDR3, the DNA is TGTGCCTGGAGTTCCCTCGGACAGGCGCTACCTATTTTTTCCTACGAGCAGTACTTC.

This clone was detected only a few times. The chain joins TRBV28 to TRBJ2-7, with 7 bases matching TRBD1. V lost 1 base to trimming and J lost 7 bases; unmatched junction nucleotides: 7. The CDR3 consists of 14 residues. The germline V gene has CDR1 MDHEN and CDR2 SYDVKM. The CDR3 region has the DNA TGTGCCAGCAGTTTATCGACAGGGTTGCGGGAGCAGTACTTC. This codes for CASSLSTGLREQYF.

The chain has TRBV28 and TRBJ2-7; 7 nucleotides line up with TRBD1. V gave up 8 bases and J gave up 2 bases; unmatched junction bases: 9. Germline V gene data show CDR1 as MDHEN and CDR2 as SYDVKM. This CDR3 spans 14 amino acids. The CDR3 coding sequence is TGTGCCAGCGCGCGCCGGGACAGACCCTACGAGCAGTACTTC. Its translation: CASARRDRPYEQYF. Using reference TRBV28 and TRBJ2-7 for the parts outside the CDR3, the full variable domain is DVKVTQSSRYLVKRTGEKVFLECVQDMDHENMFWYRQDPGLGLRLIYFSYDVKMKEKGDIPEGYSVSREKKERFSLILESASTNQTSMYLCASARRDRPYEQYFGPGTRLTVT.

This clone showed up just a few times. The chain joins TRBV10-3 to TRBJ1-5, with 8 bases lining up with TRBD1. The germline V gene encodes CDR1 ENHRY and CDR2 SYGVKD. There are 14 residues in the CDR3. J lost 6 bases, V lost 7 bases, and 8 bases had no gene match. As DNA, the CDR3 is TGTGCCATCACTAAGGACAGGGAGGTTCAGCCCCAGCATTTT. It encodes CAITKDREVQPQHF.

This chain connects TRBV7-9 to TRBJ2-7; TRBD2 matches at 14 bases. The ends lost 5 bases at V and 7 bases at J; junction bases unmatched: 7. From germline, CDR1 is SEHNR and CDR2 FQNEAQ (reference sequence). The CDR3 loop spans 15 amino acids. The CDR3 coding sequence is TGTGCCAGCAGCAAGACTAGCGGGGGGGCCTTGGAGCAGTACTTC. Residues: CASSKTSGGALEQYF.

This chain uses TRBV6-6 with TRBJ1-4; D remains unclear. V was shortened by 6 bases and J by 5 bases, with 13 bases between the two germline ends. The CDR3 sequence is 14 residues long. Per the germline V gene, CDR1 is MNHNY and CDR2 is SVGAGI (reference sequence). In DNA form, the CDR3 reads TGTGCCAGCAGAGGACCATTCGAGAATGAAAAACTGTTTTTT. Translation: CASRGPFENEKLFF.

This clone was found a few times. The chain couples TRBV7-2 to TRBJ2-7; 8 bases line up with TRBD1. CDR1 is SGHTA and CDR2 is FQGNSA in the germline V gene. The CDR3 length is 13 residues. The V gene end was trimmed by 1 base and the J gene end by 7 bases; junction bases not matched to a gene: 3. Here the CDR3 DNA reads TGTGCCAGCAGCTTAGGCAGGGGGCAAGAGCAGTACTTC. Its protein is CASSLGRGQEQYF.

Points on this clone: Other DNA variants within this sample encode the same CDR3. This chain uses TRBV5-4 with TRBJ2-7; tentatively, D is TRBD2 (5 bases). CDR3 length equals 14 residues. Germline values: CDR1 SGHNT, CDR2 YYREEE (reference sequence). V lost 2 bases and J 0 bases, leaving 9 bases between the germline ends. CDR3 in DNA: TGTGCCAGCAGCTTAAGAGGGCCCTCCTACGAGCAGTACTTC. Encoded protein: CASSLRGPSYEQYF.

This clone was detected only a few times. V gene TRBV7-6 combines with J gene TRBJ1-6, with TRBD1 identical over 8 bases. Germline V gene sequence: CDR1 SGHVS, CDR2 FNYEAQ. V lost 0 bases to trimming and J lost 4 bases; unmatched junction nucleotides: 5. The CDR3 runs to 17 residues. The CDR3 DNA sequence: TGTGCCAGCAGCTTAGCGGGGGGACAGGCGTATAATTCACCCCTCCACTTT. It translates to CASSLAGGQAYNSPLHF.

This chain links TRBV4-1 with TRBJ1-2; tentatively, D is TRBD1 (5 bases). V was clipped by 1 base and J by 4 bases, with 13 bases between them. Germline CDR1 reads MGHRA; CDR2 reads YSYEKL. This CDR3 is built from 15 residues. CDR3 in amino acids: CASSQVRGPFYGYTF. The CDR3 bases are TGCGCCAGCAGCCAAGTCCGGGGACCGTTCTATGGCTACACCTTC.